This is a list of T cell receptor beta chains from one sample in a study of blood T cells in healthy people across ages. Each CDR3 protein is one row after TCRdb ran MiXCR on the 5' RACE reads. The table records around 800,000 distinct CDR3 sequences, about a quarter of them present only once. The same specimen was also included in a second study, on T cells of mothers and their children.

The sample was blood. These receptors were obtained from a boy aged 5-17 years in good health. Each CDR3 is given with its conserved first and last residue. A D gene is named only where the DNA matches it firmly. Clone sizes are given selectively: once, few, many, or a class where the clone is expanded.

. TRBJ2-5 TRBV7-6 . TGTGCCGTCAGCCTACGATGGACCCAGTACTTC CAVSLRWTQYF
. TRBJ2-1 TRBV15 . TGTGCCACCGCGGCGGGGCTCATCAATGAGCAGTTCTTC CATAAGLINEQFF
. TRBJ2-5 TRBV3-1 many TGTGCCAGCAGCCAGGCCGCACTAGTTCCTGGGGGGACCCAGTACTTC CASSQAALVPGGTQYF
TRBD1 TRBJ2-5 TRBV12-3/TRBV12-4 . TGTGCCAGCAGTTTGGGACAGGGGGCATTGGGAACGGAGACCCAGTACTTC CASSLGQGALGTETQYF
. TRBJ2-7 TRBV7-9 few TGTGCCAGCAGCGGCGAAACCTACGAGCAGTACTTC CASSGETYEQYF
TRBD2 TRBJ2-2 TRBV9 . TGTGCCAGCAGCCCTTTCAACGGACTAGCGGAGAACACCGGGGAGCTGTTTTTT CASSPFNGLAENTGELFF
TRBD1 TRBJ2-5 TRBV2 few TGTGCCAGCACTCAGGGGGACGAGACCCAGTACTTC CASTQGDETQYF
TRBD1 TRBJ2-1 TRBV18 few TGTGCCAGCTCACCGGGCGGGACAGGGGGCTATAGCCCCTCCCGAGGCTCCTACAATGAGCAGTTCTTC CASSPGGTGGYSPSRGSYNEQFF
. TRBJ2-6 TRBV12-3/TRBV12-4 few TGTGCCAGCAGCTTACCGTCAGTCTCTGGGGCCAACGTCCTGACTTTC CASSLPSVSGANVLTF
TRBD1 TRBJ2-4 TRBV30 . TGTGCCTGGAGTGACCTACAGGGGTTCAAAAACATTCAGTACTTC CAWSDLQGFKNIQYF
. TRBJ2-5 TRBV6-1 . TGTGCCAGCACTGGACGATTCCAAGAGACCCAGTACTTC CASTGRFQETQYF
. TRBJ1-4 TRBV11-2 . TGTGCCAGCAGCTTAGGAGGGCGCACTAATGAAAAACTGTTTTTT CASSLGGRTNEKLFF
. TRBJ2-1 TRBV5-1 . TGCGCCAGCAGCCCGTTAACACCAATTTACAGGGTCCCTGGGACCTACAATGAGCAGTTCTTC CASSPLTPIYRVPGTYNEQFF
TRBD1 TRBJ2-5 TRBV10-3 many TGTGCCATCAGTTCCGGGACAGGGGGTAAAGAGACCCAGTACTTC CAISSGTGGKETQYF
. TRBJ2-1 TRBV6-6 . TGTGCCAGCAGTTTCCCCCACGAAAATGAGCAGTTCTTC CASSFPHENEQFF
TRBD2 TRBJ2-1 TRBV9 . TGTGCCAGCAGCGCACCTAGCGGGGGCTACAATGAGCAGTTCTTC CASSAPSGGYNEQFF
. TRBJ2-2 TRBV15 few TGTGCCACCAGCAGCTTCAGGGAGGACGGGGAGCTGTTTTTT CATSSFREDGELFF
. TRBJ2-3 TRBV27 . TGTGCCAGCGAATCGCCGGGGGAGGCGGTACTGAGCACAGATACGCAGTATTTT CASESPGEAVLSTDTQYF
TRBD1 TRBJ1-5 TRBV12-3/TRBV12-4 many TGTGCCAGCAGCCTGGACAGGGGAAATCAGCCCCAGCATTTT CASSLDRGNQPQHF